Here is one T cell receptor beta chain with its context. This CDR3 is built from 14 residues. V was shortened by 6 bases and J by 4 bases, with 16 bases between the two germline ends. The germline CDR1 and CDR2 sequences are SGDLS and YYNGEE. The entry originates in a study of T-cell reconstitution after alpha-beta-depleted transplantation in children. Unique molecular identifiers were used to barcode this TCRbeta library. MiXCR, applied by TCRdb to the PCR reads, yields one record per CDR3 protein. There are around 200,000 distinct CDR3 sequences in the sample; roughly 9% occur only once, and about 6% lies in the top ten.

The TCR sequence derives from a human donor who donated a stem cell graft to a child with acute lymphoblastic leukemia. V usage is TRBV9 and J usage is TRBJ1-1, with no clear D. This material consisted of PBMCs from the stem cell graft donor, taken from the stem cell graft. The DNA of the CDR3 is TGTGCCAGCACCGGGAAGCCCGGGGTCACTGAAGCTTTCTTT. Translating it yields CASTGKPGVTEAFF.